These 32 T cell receptor beta chains came from one sample sequenced in a study of control samples from healthy donors and cancer patients. Libraries were prepared by immunoSEQ multiplex PCR; TCRdb keeps only in-frame clonotypes and omits some of them. The sample has roughly 140,000 clones, 89% seen once. The sequenced sample consisted of blood. The receptor source for this set is a man aged 30 to 45 in good health.

The chain is built from TRBV5-4 and TRBJ2-7, with TRBD2 identical over 7 bases. The germline V gene has CDR1 SGHNT and CDR2 YYREEE (reference sequence). With 4 bases clipped from V and 5 bases from J, the junction kept 9 bases outside the gene matches. The CDR3 spans 14 residues. As DNA, the CDR3 is TGTGCCAGCAGCGACAAGACTAGCTCAGACGAGCAGTACTTC. It is translated as CASSDKTSSDEQYF. Filled out from reference TRBV5-4 and TRBJ2-7, the complete variable domain reads ETGVTQSPTHLIKTRGQQVTLRCSSQSGHNTVSWYQQALGQGPQFIFQYYREEENGRGNFPPRFSGLQFPNYSSELNVNALELDDSALYLCASSDKTSSDEQYFGPGTRLTVT.

The genes are TRBV6-5 and TRBJ2-7, with D perhaps being TRBD1 or TRBD2 (7 bases each). The V end was cut by 6 bases, the J end by 3 bases, with 15 bases between. This CDR3 is built from 14 residues. Germline CDR1 MNHEY, CDR2 SVGAGI. The CDR3 DNA sequence: TGTGCCAGCAGCTGGGGAGGGGGCGGCTACGAGCAGTACTTC. Amino acids: CASSWGGGGYEQYF.

In nucleotides, the CDR3 is TGTGCCAGCAGCTTAGTAGTGCAGGGGCTCGAAGCTTTCTTT. Its protein product is CASSLVVQGLEAFF. This sequence joins TRBV7-8 and TRBJ1-1, with D maybe TRBD1 (6 bases). V lost 1 base and J lost 8, with 14 bases in between. Germline-derived CDR1 and CDR2 are SGHVS and FQNEAQ. The CDR3 has 14 amino acids.

The chain links TRBV9 to TRBJ1-3; D is unclear. The CDR3 covers 12 residues. Germline lookup yields CDR1 SGDLS and CDR2 YYNGEE. The ends were cut back, 5 bases at V and 0 bases at J, with 3 bases in the middle. CDR3 residues: CASRGSGNTIYF. The DNA of the CDR3 is TGTGCCAGCAGGGGCTCTGGAAACACCATATATTTT.

V gene TRBV5-1 combines with J gene TRBJ2-3, with TRBD2 as a possible D gene (6 bases). V dropped 1 base and J dropped 3 bases, with 9 bases sitting between them. CDR1 is SGHRS and CDR2 is YFSETQ in the germline V gene. This CDR3 has 14 amino acids. The CDR3 protein is CASSLWGETDTQYF. The CDR3 DNA reads TGCGCCAGCAGCTTGTGGGGGGAAACAGATACGCAGTATTTT.

The chain joins TRBV11-3 to TRBJ2-3, with 10 bases fitting TRBD2. J lost 2 bases, V lost 3 bases, and 8 bases had no gene match. The germline gives CDR1 SGHNT, CDR2 YENEEA. This CDR3 region has 17 residues. In nucleotides, the CDR3 is TGTGCCAGCAGCTTGAGCGGGGGGGCCGGAAACACAGATACGCAGTATTTT. It is translated as CASSLSGGAGNTDTQYF.

The rearrangement uses TRBV9 and TRBJ1-2; TRBD1 aligns across 7 bases. The CDR3 is 14 residues long. The V gene end was trimmed by 4 bases and the J gene end by 8 bases; junction bases not matched to a gene: 11. CDR1 is SGDLS, CDR2 YYNGEE, per germline. This chain's CDR3 is CASSLNRGLGGYTF. CDR3 bases: TGTGCCAGCAGCCTGAACAGGGGCTTAGGCGGCTACACCTTC.

The chain employs TRBV7-9 and TRBJ1-4; 9 bases match TRBD1. CDR1 SEHNR and CDR2 FQNEAQ come from the germline V gene (reference sequence). The CDR3 contains 16 residues. V trimming: 5 bases; J trimming: 3 bases; junction bases outside the gene matches: 7. The CDR3 DNA reads as TGTGCCAGCAGCCAGGGACAGGGACCGGCTAATGAAAAACTGTTTTTT. Its protein product is CASSQGQGPANEKLFF.

The V gene is TRBV20-1, the J gene TRBJ1-2; unclear D gene. Germline CDR1 is DFQATT and CDR2 is SNEGSKA (reference sequence). The CDR3 has 11 residues. V shed 6 bases and J shed 7 bases, with 12 bases lying between them. The CDR3, as DNA: TGCAGTGCAGCCCGACTAGCTGGCTACACCTTC. This codes for CSAARLAGYTF.

This chain joins TRBV6-2 or TRBV6-3 and TRBJ2-7, with D possibly being TRBD1 (5 bases). V lost 4 bases, J lost 3 bases, and 10 bases lay in between. The CDR3 runs 13 residues. Germline V gene lookup returns CDR1 MNHEY and CDR2 SVGEGT. This chain's CDR3 is CASSLTVSYEQYF. Here the CDR3 DNA reads TGTGCCAGCAGTTTGACAGTTAGCTACGAGCAGTACTTC.

The chain couples TRBV9 to TRBJ2-5; a possible D gene is TRBD1 (5 bases). This CDR3 is built from 15 residues. The ends were cut back, 0 bases at V and 6 bases at J, with 15 bases in the middle. Per the germline V gene, CDR1 is SGDLS and CDR2 is YYNGEE. The chain's CDR3 is CASSVEGRVGQTQYF. CDR3 nucleotide sequence: TGTGCCAGCAGCGTAGAAGGCAGGGTAGGCCAGACCCAGTACTTC.

This clone occurred once. The chain employs TRBV9 and TRBJ1-2, with D perhaps TRBD1 (6 bases). Germline V gene data show CDR1 as SGDLS and CDR2 as YYNGEE. Trimming took 0 bases from V and 1 from J, leaving 13 bases between them. This CDR3 has 16 amino acids. This chain's CDR3 is CASSVAGQAFNYGYTF. CDR3 bases: TGTGCCAGCAGCGTAGCGGGACAAGCCTTTAACTATGGCTACACCTTC. Looking up the rest from reference TRBV9 and TRBJ1-2 gives the full variable domain: DSGVTQTPKHLITATGQRVTLRCSPRSGDLSVYWYQQSLDQGLQFLIQYYNGEERAKGNILERFSAQQFPDLHSELNLSSLELGDSALYFCASSVAGQAFNYGYTFGSGTRLTVV.

This chain connects TRBV19 to TRBJ1-1; D gene uncertain. The CDR3 length is 14 residues. Germline loops: CDR1 LNHDA, CDR2 SQIVND (reference sequence). The ends were cut back, 6 bases at V and 1 base at J, with 12 bases in the middle. DNA of the CDR3: TGTGCCAGTAGCCCTTTTCTAGGGAACACTGAAGCTTTCTTT. Protein product: CASSPFLGNTEAFF. The full variable domain, in which reference TRBV19 and TRBJ1-1 provide the parts outside the CDR3, is DGGITQSPKYLFRKEGQNVTLSCEQNLNHDAMYWYRQDPGQGLRLIYYSQIVNDFQKGDIAEGYSVSREKKESFPLTVTSAQKNPTAFYLCASSPFLGNTEAFFGQGTRLTVV.

The table lists this clone with a count of one. This same CDR3 is encoded by further DNA sequences in the sample. The chain has TRBV7-2 and TRBJ1-6; the match to TRBD1 covers 7 bases. The CDR3 is 15 residues long. V lost 1 base to trimming and J lost 10 bases; unmatched junction nucleotides: 7. In germline, CDR1 is SGHTA, CDR2 FQGNSA. CDR3 nucleotide sequence: TGTGCCAGCAGCTTAGTCTGGCAGGGGGACTCACCCCTCCACTTT. It is translated as CASSLVWQGDSPLHF.

This rearrangement joins TRBV7-2 to TRBJ1-1; possible D gene TRBD1, 6 bases. The V gene's germline CDR1 is SGHTA and CDR2 FQGNSA. The V end was cut by 5 bases, the J end by 0 bases, with 13 bases between. The CDR3 is made up of 15 amino acids. The DNA for the CDR3 is TGTGCCAGCAGCCCGAGTAGGGGGATGAACACTGAAGCTTTCTTT. Its protein product is CASSPSRGMNTEAFF.

J is TRBJ2-7 and V is TRBV28; TRBD1 agrees at 7 bases. This CDR3 is built from 12 residues. CDR1 is MDHEN and CDR2 is SYDVKM in the germline V gene. V shed 6 bases, J shed 4 bases, and the junction held 3 bases outside the gene matches. The CDR3 region has the DNA TGTGCCAGCAGACGGACAGGTTACGAGCAGTACTTC. This codes for CASRRTGYEQYF. Drawing the rest from reference TRBV28 and TRBJ2-7, the complete variable domain is DVKVTQSSRYLVKRTGEKVFLECVQDMDHENMFWYRQDPGLGLRLIYFSYDVKMKEKGDIPEGYSVSREKKERFSLILESASTNQTSMYLCASRRTGYEQYFGPGTRLTVT.

V is TRBV18 and J is TRBJ1-3; D gene uncertain. Germline loops: CDR1 KGHSH, CDR2 LQKENI. V gave up 2 bases and J gave up 1 base, with 6 bases separating them. This CDR3 region has 14 residues. In DNA, the CDR3 is TGTGCCAGCTCACCAGCTGGGTCTGGAAACACCATATATTTT. This encodes CASSPAGSGNTIYF.

CDR3 region: CASSLGDRANHYTF. The CDR3 DNA sequence: TGTGCCAGCAGCTTGGGGGACAGGGCCAATCACTACACCTTC. The V call is TRBV5-4, the J call TRBJ1-2; 9 bases are shared with TRBD1. Trimming at V came to 0 bases and at J to 10 bases, leaving 7 bases not matched to a gene. The germline V gene has CDR1 SGHNT and CDR2 YYREEE (reference sequence). The CDR3 contains 14 residues.

The chain has TRBV24-1 and TRBJ2-4; 7 positions agree with TRBD1. Germline V gene sequence: CDR1 KGHDR, CDR2 SFDVKD. V lost 1 base and J lost 1; bases outside the gene matches: 6. The CDR3 extends over 17 amino acids. CDR3 in amino acids: CATSDFKGAGAKNIQYF. CDR3 nucleotide sequence: TGTGCCACCAGTGATTTTAAGGGGGCAGGGGCCAAAAACATTCAGTACTTC.

This clone showed up just a few times. J is TRBJ2-5 and V is TRBV27, with 7 bases identical to TRBD2. Unmatched junction bases numbered 8, after V lost 2 bases and J lost 5 bases. Germline CDR1 is MNHEY and CDR2 is SMNVEV (reference sequence). The CDR3 extends over 15 amino acids. In DNA, the CDR3 is TGTGCCAGCAGTTTACGGGGGTTGGGGGGGGAGACCCAGTACTTC. Its protein is CASSLRGLGGETQYF.

The chain recombines TRBV5-1 with TRBJ2-5, with TRBD2 as a possible D gene (6 bases). Germline CDR1 is SGHRS and CDR2 is YFSETQ. This CDR3 comprises 15 residues. Trimming stripped 3 bases from V and 1 base from J, with 13 bases between. The CDR3 DNA reads TGCGCCAGCAGCTCCCAACCGGGACTCCAAGAGACCCAGTACTTC. Encoded protein: CASSSQPGLQETQYF.

The chain joins TRBV4-1 to TRBJ1-3; possibly TRBD1 for D (6 bases). The CDR3 runs 18 residues. CDR1 is MGHRA, CDR2 YSYEKL, per germline. Trimming removed 8 bases at V and 0 bases at J, with 23 bases between. The CDR3 spells CASRDRKPRLISGNTIYF. CDR3 nucleotide sequence: TGCGCCAGCCGAGACAGGAAGCCCCGACTTATCTCTGGAAACACCATATATTTT.

Only one count was recorded for this clone. The V and J genes are TRBV4-3 and TRBJ2-2; a weak D match, TRBD1 (7 bases). Germline V gene data show CDR1 as LGHNA and CDR2 as YSLEER. V shed 0 bases and J shed 5 bases, with 13 bases lying between them. CDR3 length: 16 amino acids. CDR3 sequence (DNA): TGCGCCAGCAGCCAAGATGGCAGGGGGGAGACCGGGGAGCTGTTTTTT. Translated: CASSQDGRGETGELFF.

Comment on this clone: Other nucleotide sequences in the sample specify the same CDR3. The chain joins TRBV13 to TRBJ2-4; 7 bases are a match to TRBD1. Germline loops: CDR1 PRHDT, CDR2 FYEKMQ (reference sequence). The CDR3 contains 17 residues. The V and J ends lost 5 bases and 4 bases, in that order; junction bases with no gene match: 14. CDR3 amino acids: CASSLRQGAPAKNIQYF. Written as DNA, the CDR3 is TGTGCCAGCAGCCTACGACAGGGCGCACCAGCTAAAAACATTCAGTACTTC.

The V gene is TRBV6-1, the J gene TRBJ1-2, with 8 bases aligning to TRBD1. V was clipped by 2 bases and J by 2 bases; unmatched bases: 4. This CDR3 is built from 15 residues. Germline CDR1 and CDR2: MNHNS and SASEGT. CDR3 residues: CASSEPGQANYGYTF. CDR3 sequence (DNA): TGTGCCAGCAGTGAACCGGGACAGGCAAACTATGGCTACACCTTC.

This clone was seen once. The J gene is TRBJ2-7, the V gene TRBV2; 9 bases are shared with TRBD1. Germline lookup yields CDR1 SNHLY and CDR2 FYNNEI. The length of the CDR3 is 13 residues. The ends lost 8 bases at V and 3 bases at J; junction bases unmatched: 5. CDR3 sequence reads: CASSGTGNYEQYF. The CDR3 DNA follows: TGTGCCAGCTCCGGGACAGGGAACTACGAGCAGTACTTC.

This clone has just a few counts. DNA of the CDR3: TGTGCCACCAGTGACCTGGGACAGGACGAAGCCGGGGAGCTGTTTTTT. Protein sequence: CATSDLGQDEAGELFF. The J gene is TRBJ2-2, the V gene TRBV24-1; TRBD1 matches 8 bases. The germline V gene has CDR1 KGHDR and CDR2 SFDVKD. The CDR3 totals 16 residues. The trim removed 4 bases at V and 6 bases at J, leaving 9 bases unmatched.

This chain joins TRBV5-4 and TRBJ2-3; maybe TRBD2 (6 bases). The CDR3 contains 15 residues. The V gene lost 6 bases and the J gene lost 0 bases, with 14 bases spanning the gap. The germline CDR1 and CDR2 sequences are SGHNT and YYREEE (reference sequence). CDR3 nucleotide sequence: TGTGCCAGCAAAGCCCGTGGGGGGAGCACAGATACGCAGTATTTT. This sequence encodes CASKARGGSTDTQYF.

This sequence joins TRBV30 and TRBJ1-2, with a tentative D call TRBD1 (5 bases). From germline, CDR1 is GTSNPN and CDR2 SVGIG (reference sequence). CDR3 length: 14 residues. V was pared by 5 bases and J by 4 bases, with 17 bases between. CDR3: CAWGGSFGAYGYTF. CDR3 sequence (DNA): TGTGCCTGGGGGGGAAGTTTCGGGGCCTATGGCTACACCTTC.

Notes on this clone: It is unclear where the CDR3 begins or ends on the DNA, so no DNA is shown, and the CDR3 is as TCRdb lists it. This chain connects TRBV24-1 to TRBJ1-2. The CDR3 sequence runs 13 residues, both termini included. Germline lookup yields CDR1 KGHDR and CDR2 SFDVKD. The CDR3 sequence is CATSSSGDYGYTF.

The CDR3, as DNA: TGTGCCAGCAGTCTTGCCAGGCTAGCGGGAGGGAATGAGCAGTTCTTC. Protein product: CASSLARLAGGNEQFF. The chain couples TRBV6-2 or TRBV6-3 to TRBJ2-1, with 12 nucleotides matching TRBD2. The J segment lost 7 bases and the V segment lost 5 bases, leaving 9 bases of the junction unmatched. This CDR3 region has 16 residues. CDR1 and CDR2 (germline): MNHEY, SVGEGT.

This clone was recorded once. V usage is TRBV6-5 and J usage is TRBJ2-7; D may correspond to TRBD1 or TRBD2 (5 bases each). The length of the CDR3 is 14 residues. Germline V CDR1 and CDR2: MNHEY, SVGAGI. V lost 6 bases to trimming and J lost 0 bases, with 12 bases between them. The CDR3 is CASRPRGASYEQYF. CDR3 nucleotide sequence: TGTGCCAGCAGGCCTAGAGGGGCCTCCTACGAGCAGTACTTC.